These T cell receptor beta chains were read from a single sample in a study of cytomegalovirus exposure and HLA in healthy donors. Clones were read by immunoSEQ multiplex PCR, and TCRdb kept only the in-frame ones, dropping some. The table records about 140,000 clones, over 70% of them present only once. Specimen: PBMCs. These receptors were obtained from a woman aged 35 to 49 in good health and CMV-seronegative. The CDR3 runs from the conserved cysteine through the conserved F or W. D genes are given only for firm matches. Size is stated for part of the rows, as once, few or many counts, or as a class when the clone is expanded.

cdr3_length	clone_size	d_call	v_call	j_call	cdr3_aa	cdr3_nt
13	-	-	TRBV27	TRBJ2-7	CASSYQQGYEQYF	TGTGCCAGCAGTTACCAACAGGGCTACGAGCAGTACTTC
12	once	TRBD1	TRBV2	TRBJ1-1	CASTSRGQSAFF	TGTGCCAGCACTTCAAGGGGACAGTCAGCTTTCTTT
14	-	TRBD2	TRBV7-2	TRBJ2-5	CASRLAGNQETQYF	TGTGCCAGCCGACTAGCGGGGAACCAAGAGACCCAGTACTTC
15	once	-	TRBV5-1	TRBJ2-2	CAISLGASVTGELFF	TGCGCCATCTCCTTGGGGGCTTCCGTCACCGGGGAGCTATTTTTT
11	-	-	TRBV30	TRBJ2-7	CAFYTGYEQYF	TGTGCCTTCTACACAGGGTACGAGCAGTACTTC
15	-	TRBD1	TRBV19	TRBJ1-3	CASSPQGTDEKSVYF	TGTGCCAGTAGTCCTCAAGGGACAGATGAAAAGTCCGTATATTTT
13	once	-	TRBV5-1	TRBJ2-5	CASSLDSQETQYF	TGCGCCAGCAGCTTGGACAGCCAAGAGACCCAGTACTTC
18	-	TRBD1	TRBV9	TRBJ2-6	CASSVGQGASPGANVLTF	TGTGCCAGCAGCGTAGGACAGGGGGCTTCCCCTGGGGCCAACGTCCTGACTTTC
15	-	-	TRBV4-2	TRBJ2-1	CASSQGLGGFNEQFF	TGTGCCAGCAGCCAAGGACTAGGAGGGTTCAATGAGCAGTTCTTC
17	few	TRBD1	TRBV27	TRBJ2-7	CASSPNSLGQGSYEQYF	TGTGCCAGCAGTCCGAATTCATTGGGACAGGGATCCTACGAGCAGTACTTC
14	-	TRBD1	TRBV7-9	TRBJ1-2	CASSRGQGLYGYTF	TGTGCCAGCAGCCGCGGACAGGGACTCTATGGCTACACCTTC
13	-	-	TRBV25-1	TRBJ2-7	CASSESPSYEQYF	TGTGCCAGCAGTGAATCCCCGTCTTACGAGCAGTACTTC
14	-	TRBD1	TRBV19	TRBJ1-4	CASSTGQGGRKLFF	TGTGCCAGTAGTACCGGACAGGGTGGTCGGAAACTGTTTTTT
14	-	TRBD1	TRBV6-5	TRBJ1-4	CASSFRDRDEKLFF	TGTGCCAGCAGCTTCCGGGACAGGGATGAAAAACTGTTTTTT
13	-	TRBD1	TRBV6-5	TRBJ1-3	CAGRTGAGNTIYF	TGTGCCGGCAGGACAGGGGCTGGAAACACCATATATTTT
14	-	TRBD1	TRBV2	TRBJ1-1	CASRSYTGGLEAFF	TGTGCCAGCAGGTCTTATACAGGGGGGCTCGAAGCTTTCTTT
14	-	-	TRBV5-1	TRBJ1-4	CASSPGRANEKLFF	TGCGCCAGCAGCCCCGGCAGGGCTAATGAAAAACTGTTTTTT
16	-	TRBD2	TRBV13	TRBJ2-2	CASSPWTSGGTGELFF	TGTGCCAGCAGCCCCTGGACTAGCGGGGGCACCGGGGAGCTGTTTTTT
13	-	-	TRBV5-6	TRBJ2-5	CASSLASQETQYF	TGTGCCAGCAGCTTGGCATCCCAAGAGACCCAGTACTTC
12	once	-	TRBV19	TRBJ1-5	CASSISNQPQHF	TGTGCCAGTAGTATCTCCAATCAGCCCCAGCATTTT
14	-	-	TRBV28	TRBJ1-3	CASSLTVSGNTIYF	TGTGCCAGCAGTTTGACAGTCTCTGGAAACACCATATATTTT
15	-	-	TRBV7-2	TRBJ1-6	CASSSGGTGNSPLHF	TGTGCCAGCAGCTCCGGAGGAACCGGCAATTCACCCCTCCACTTT
16	few	TRBD1	TRBV28	TRBJ1-2	CASSSPGTGFGYGYTF	TGTGCCAGCAGTTCCCCCGGGACAGGGTTTGGCTATGGCTACACCTTC
16	-	-	TRBV30	TRBJ1-1	CAWTLRGGVRNTEAFF	TGTGCCTGGACCCTCCGGGGGGGGGTCCGGAACACTGAAGCTTTCTTT
15	once	-	TRBV18	TRBJ1-5	CASSPGGGIDQPQHF	TGTGCCAGCTCACCCGGCGGAGGGATCGATCAGCCCCAGCATTTT
14	-	TRBD1	TRBV6-5	TRBJ1-1	CASSYTGVNTEAFF	TGTGCCAGCAGTTACACAGGGGTAAACACTGAAGCTTTCTTT
14	-	TRBD1	TRBV6-6	TRBJ2-7	CASSYPGQGYEQYF	TGTGCCAGCAGTTACCCGGGACAGGGGTACGAGCAGTACTTC
13	-	-	TRBV4-2	TRBJ2-1	CASSPTIDSEQFF	TGTGCCAGCAGCCCGACGATCGACTCTGAGCAGTTCTTC
15	few	-	TRBV27	TRBJ1-1	CASSYTPRGNAEAFF	TGTGCCAGCAGTTATACGCCCAGGGGAAACGCTGAAGCTTTCTTT
13	-	-	TRBV15	TRBJ2-7	CATSRGRQNEQYF	TGTGCCACCAGCAGAGGCAGGCAGAACGAGCAGTACTTC
14	-	-	TRBV25-1	TRBJ1-2	CASSDSGMGYGYTF	TGTGCCAGCAGTGATTCGGGGATGGGCTATGGCTACACCTTC
13	-	-	TRBV28	TRBJ1-2	CASRGGTGYGYTF	TGTGCCAGCAGGGGCGGGACGGGTTATGGCTACACCTTC
14	-	TRBD1	TRBV28	TRBJ2-4	CASSSTLTGNIQYF	TGTGCCAGCAGTTCAACCCTGACAGGGAACATTCAGTACTTC
15	-	-	TRBV21-1	TRBJ1-1	CASSTSTVMNTEAFF	TGTGCCAGCAGCACCTCGACAGTAATGAACACTGAAGCTTTCTTT
16	-	-	TRBV18	TRBJ2-1	CASSRSSDSSYNEQFF	TGTGCCAGCTCACGCTCTAGCGACAGCTCCTACAATGAGCAGTTCTTC
16	once	TRBD2	TRBV5-4	TRBJ2-3	CASSNRTSGGRDTQYF	TGTGCCAGCAGCAACCGGACTAGCGGGGGGCGGGATACGCAGTATTTT
12	-	-	TRBV2	TRBJ2-2	CASTENTGELFF	TGTGCCAGCACAGAGAACACCGGGGAGCTGTTTTTT
15	-	-	TRBV2	TRBJ1-6	CASRGGQLQDSPLHF	TGTGCCAGCAGAGGAGGCCAACTCCAGGATTCACCCCTCCACTTT
14	-	TRBD1	TRBV25-1	TRBJ1-1	CASSGGQGNTEAFF	TGTGCCAGCAGTGGGGGACAGGGGAACACTGAAGCTTTCTTT
13	-	TRBD1	TRBV27	TRBJ2-7	CASRSRQGLEQYF	TGTGCCAGCAGATCACGACAGGGCCTCGAGCAGTACTTC
15	-	TRBD2	TRBV2	TRBJ2-2	CASSGRTSQTGELFF	TGTGCCAGCAGTGGAAGGACTAGTCAAACCGGGGAGCTGTTTTTT
15	-	-	TRBV6-5	TRBJ1-5	CASSPPGRGNQPQHF	TGTGCCAGCAGTCCACCGGGGAGGGGGAATCAGCCCCAGCATTTT